These T cell receptor beta chains were read from a single sample in a study of identical twins. TCRdb reanalysed the 5' RACE reads using MiXCR and keeps one entry per CDR3 protein. The sample shows roughly 490,000 distinct CDR3 sequences, over 11% of them seen only once. The same specimen was also included in a second study, on yellow fever vaccine responses in identical twins.

The sequenced sample consisted of CD4+ T cells sorted from blood. The receptors were sampled from a woman aged 18-29 years in good health. Each CDR3 is given with its conserved first and last residue.

J gene: TRBJ2-1
V gene: TRBV11-1
CDR3 protein: CASFLAGSNEQFF

J gene: TRBJ1-2
V gene: TRBV7-8
CDR3 protein: CASSLETGLRYTF

J gene: TRBJ2-1
V gene: TRBV7-3
CDR3 protein: CASKSTGDHNEQFF

J gene: TRBJ2-5
V gene: TRBV7-2
CDR3 protein: CASSLVGQIQETQYF

J gene: TRBJ1-6
V gene: TRBV7-8
CDR3 protein: CASSLAPLRVSNSPLHF

J gene: TRBJ2-3
V gene: TRBV29-1
CDR3 protein: CSVKDSGKNTDTQYF

J gene: TRBJ2-7
V gene: TRBV3-1
CDR3 protein: CATSQDLWGGYEQYF

J gene: TRBJ2-5
V gene: TRBV5-1
CDR3 protein: CASSLSGPQETQYF

J gene: TRBJ1-3
V gene: TRBV7-9
CDR3 protein: CASSRKGGPGNTIYF

J gene: TRBJ2-3
V gene: TRBV20-1
CDR3 protein: CSANGGTDTQYF

J gene: TRBJ2-2
V gene: TRBV20-1
CDR3 protein: CSARWGTSHGELFF

J gene: TRBJ2-3
V gene: TRBV10-1
CDR3 protein: CASSERGLAGADTQYF

J gene: TRBJ2-7
V gene: TRBV7-6
CDR3 protein: CASSFFSGNYEQYF

J gene: TRBJ2-6
V gene: TRBV2
CDR3 protein: CASRGDLSGANVLTF

J gene: TRBJ2-1
V gene: TRBV4-2
CDR3 protein: CASSRGGFNEQFF

J gene: TRBJ2-5
V gene: TRBV24-1
CDR3 protein: CATSRDNSQETQYF

J gene: TRBJ1-3
V gene: TRBV3-1
CDR3 protein: CASSQAGIGNTIYF

J gene: TRBJ1-5
V gene: TRBV4-3
CDR3 protein: CASSQDRFGNQPQHF

J gene: TRBJ2-1
V gene: TRBV6-2/TRBV6-3
CDR3 protein: CASSYRGGGLMDEQFF

J gene: TRBJ1-5
V gene: TRBV20-1
CDR3 protein: CSALLSGGGNQPQHF

J gene: TRBJ2-3
V gene: TRBV28
CDR3 protein: CASQIAGLTDTQYF

J gene: TRBJ2-1
V gene: TRBV6-1
CDR3 protein: CASTSVPGVRMGEQFF

J gene: TRBJ1-6
V gene: TRBV3-1
CDR3 protein: CASSTVDSPNSPLHF

J gene: TRBJ2-6
V gene: TRBV20-1
CDR3 protein: CSAGRGSGANVLTF

J gene: TRBJ2-5
V gene: TRBV27
CDR3 protein: CASSLLGTPQETQYF

J gene: TRBJ2-3
V gene: TRBV10-3
CDR3 protein: CAISIGGGSTDTQYF

J gene: TRBJ2-7
V gene: TRBV20-1
CDR3 protein: CSARVPGEQYF

J gene: TRBJ2-2
V gene: TRBV6-4
CDR3 protein: CASSRAIWTSGANTGELFF

J gene: TRBJ2-7
V gene: TRBV3-1
CDR3 protein: CASSPSPVSYEQYF

J gene: TRBJ2-1
V gene: TRBV5-5
CDR3 protein: CASSYGEIYGEQFF

J gene: TRBJ2-2
V gene: TRBV6-5
CDR3 protein: CASIRGSTGELFF

J gene: TRBJ2-2
V gene: TRBV11-2
CDR3 protein: CASSLVTAGELFF

J gene: TRBJ2-7
V gene: TRBV10-3
CDR3 protein: CASSPGSGEQYF

J gene: TRBJ2-7
V gene: TRBV4-1
CDR3 protein: CASSLREGAIEQYF

J gene: TRBJ2-6
V gene: TRBV4-3
CDR3 protein: CASSQHPQGSSGANVLTF

J gene: TRBJ2-1
V gene: TRBV5-1
CDR3 protein: CASRTLGGYNEQFF

J gene: TRBJ2-7
V gene: TRBV6-2/TRBV6-3
CDR3 protein: CASSRTSGRPGPSGSYEQYF

J gene: TRBJ2-5
V gene: TRBV30
CDR3 protein: CAWSLGTGGETQYF

J gene: TRBJ1-2
V gene: TRBV12-3/TRBV12-4
CDR3 protein: CASSLGDRGGYGYTF

J gene: TRBJ1-4
V gene: TRBV7-9
CDR3 protein: CASSLRVLGAMNEKLFF

J gene: TRBJ2-7
V gene: TRBV27
CDR3 protein: CASSKPGLASEQYF

J gene: TRBJ2-7
V gene: TRBV25-1
CDR3 protein: CASSLFYEQYF

J gene: TRBJ2-6
V gene: TRBV7-2
CDR3 protein: CASSLETAGANVLTF

J gene: TRBJ2-7
V gene: TRBV10-1
CDR3 protein: CASSEDRSSYEQYF

J gene: TRBJ2-3
V gene: TRBV7-6
CDR3 protein: CASSSRSQSTLYF

J gene: TRBJ1-1
V gene: TRBV4-1
CDR3 protein: CASSQGLTVGGTEAFF

J gene: TRBJ2-7
V gene: TRBV3-1
CDR3 protein: CASSQAGTSYEQYF

J gene: TRBJ1-5
V gene: TRBV20-1
CDR3 protein: CSARDRQGRVVGPQHF

J gene: TRBJ2-3
V gene: TRBV2
CDR3 protein: CASTERGRTDTQYF

J gene: TRBJ2-1
V gene: TRBV25-1
CDR3 protein: CASSESGRKNNEQFF

J gene: TRBJ2-1
V gene: TRBV11-2
CDR3 protein: CASSSQVSAGPTYNEQFF

J gene: TRBJ2-2
V gene: TRBV7-9
CDR3 protein: CASTPRGTNTGELFF

J gene: TRBJ2-1
V gene: TRBV12-3/TRBV12-4
CDR3 protein: CASRVAGGFNEQFF

J gene: TRBJ2-1
V gene: TRBV20-1
CDR3 protein: CSAKPGLAGRVQFF

J gene: TRBJ1-1
V gene: TRBV27
CDR3 protein: CASRDRLNTEAFF

J gene: TRBJ2-7
V gene: TRBV20-1
CDR3 protein: CSASDLRSSEQYF

J gene: TRBJ2-2
V gene: TRBV24-1
CDR3 protein: CATSDSKIIETGELFF